The next 18 T cell receptor beta chains were all read from a single sample in a study of tumor-infiltrating lymphocytes in primary liver carcinoma. The source material, roughly 18-30 mg of unsorted bulk tissue, was used to co-extract RNA and DNA. A constant-region primer primed TCR beta cDNA synthesis from 400 to 550 ng of total RNA. Slightly modified ARM-PCR, run as three nested multiplex PCR rounds, produced the TCR beta libraries. With TRBV1-TRBV30 forward primers and a C-beta reverse primer, the first two PCR rounds were run for roughly 9 cycles each. Each CDR3 protein gets one entry after TCRdb re-called the multiplex PCR reads with MiXCR. The sample contains 99,000 or so distinct CDR3 sequences, approximately 80% of which appear only once. Input material: liver tumor tissue from sampling region 3. The subset is: tumor region T3, left-lateral pole. The receptors were sampled from a man aged 35 to 55 with primary liver carcinoma and hepatitis B virus infection.

This clonotype was seen at least ten times. This chain connects TRBV28 to TRBJ2-3; D not resolved. The V end was cut by 2 bases, the J end by 5 bases, with 11 bases between. From germline, CDR1 is MDHEN and CDR2 SYDVKM. The CDR3 is 14 residues long. The CDR3 loop is CASSLQPAGDTQYF. The DNA of the CDR3 is TGTGCCAGCAGTTTACAACCAGCCGGAGATACGCAGTATTTT.

Concerning this clonotype itself: Its ends do not fully match the called genes, so a read error is possible. The chain is built from TRBV29-1 and TRBJ2-5, with TRBD2 as a possible D gene (5 bases). Per the germline V gene, CDR1 is SQVTM and CDR2 is ANQGSEA. This CDR3 has 15 amino acids. Here the CDR3 reads CSVRISVSWAETQYF. The CDR3 DNA is TGCAGCGTTCGGATTAGCGTGAGTTGGGCAGAGACTCAGTACTTC.

This clonotype was seen a few times. The chain joins TRBV19 to TRBJ2-1; 7 positions agree with TRBD1. After removal of 9 bases from V and 4 bases from J, the junction contained 6 bases not matched to a gene. CDR3 length: 13 residues. Germline V CDR1 and CDR2: LNHDA, SQIVND (reference sequence). The CDR3 protein is CASETGSYNEQFF. CDR3 in DNA: TGTGCCAGCGAGACAGGGTCATACAATGAGCAGTTCTTC. Filled out from reference TRBV19 and TRBJ2-1, the complete variable domain reads DGGITQSPKYLFRKEGQNVTLSCEQNLNHDAMYWYRQDPGQGLRLIYYSQIVNDFQKGDIAEGYSVSREKKESFPLTVTSAQKNPTAFYLCASETGSYNEQFFGPGTRLTVL.

There are a few counts of this clonotype. CDR3 sequence (DNA): TGTGCCAGCAGCAGGAGACTAGCGGGAGGGCCGGGGGATGAGCAGTTCTTC. Residues: CASSRRLAGGPGDEQFF. The genes are TRBV11-2 and TRBJ2-1; 14 bases are a match to TRBD2. V shed 5 bases, J shed 8 bases, and the junction held 11 bases outside the gene matches. This CDR3 comprises 17 residues. The V gene's germline CDR1 is SGHAT and CDR2 FQNNGV. Full variable domain (rest looked up from reference TRBV11-2 and TRBJ2-1): EAGVAQSPRYKIIEKRQSVAFWCNPISGHATLYWYQQILGQGPKLLIQFQNNGVVDDSQLPKDRFSAERLKGVDSTLKIQPAKLEDSAVYLCASSRRLAGGPGDEQFFGPGTRLTVL.

The rearrangement links TRBV18 to TRBJ1-5; 7 bases line up with TRBD1. The CDR3 loop spans 13 amino acids. In germline, CDR1 is KGHSH, CDR2 LQKENI. J lost 4 bases, V lost 8 bases, and 5 bases had no gene match. CDR3: CASGGQINQPQHF. Written as DNA, the CDR3 is TGTGCCAGCGGGGGACAGATTAATCAGCCCCAGCATTTT.

This clonotype was picked up many times. The chain has TRBV6-2 or TRBV6-3 and TRBJ2-7, with TRBD1 matching over 7 bases. The CDR3 is 16 residues long. Germline V gene data show CDR1 as MNHEY and CDR2 as SVGEGT. With V trimmed by 8 bases and J by 1 base, 14 bases remained unmatched. The CDR3 spells CASGKGGRSGSYEQYF. CDR3 DNA sequence: TGTGCCAGCGGGAAAGGGGGCCGATCTGGGTCCTACGAGCAGTACTTC.

The chain uses TRBV10-3 and TRBJ2-1; 7 bases map to TRBD2. The germline gives CDR1 ENHRY, CDR2 SYGVKD. J was trimmed by 8 bases and V by 5 bases; bases with no gene match: 21. The CDR3 has 18 amino acids. The CDR3 nucleotides are TGTGCCATCAGTCGGGCGGAAATGACTGGCGGGAGTATGTATGAGCAGTTCTTC. This encodes CAISRAEMTGGSMYEQFF.

This clonotype has a handful of counts. It may be a read error: a sequence one base away is much more abundant. The rearrangement joins TRBV28 to TRBJ2-3; D ambiguous. This CDR3 is 13 amino acids long. V lost 7 bases and J 5 bases, leaving 13 bases between the germline ends. Germline V gene lookup returns CDR1 MDHEN and CDR2 SYDVKM. The CDR3 DNA is TGTGCCAGCAATTCGGTTTTGAGAGATACGCAGTATTTT. Protein sequence: CASNSVLRDTQYF.

Details on this clonotype: A junction boundary mismatches the germline segment, possibly from a read error. This chain uses TRBV11-2 with TRBJ2-5, with D possibly matching TRBD2 (6 bases). There are 15 residues in the CDR3. The germline V gene has CDR1 SGHAT and CDR2 FQNNGV. This CDR3 reads CASILGVSGQETQYF. The CDR3 DNA reads TGTGCCAGCATCTTAGGGGTTAGCGGACAAGAGACCCAATACTTC.

The CDR3 spells CIGTTPNTEAFF. The CDR3 coding sequence is TGCATAGGAACAACCCCGAACACTGAAGCTTTCTTT. This sequence joins TRBV29-1 and TRBJ1-1; no reliable D call. CDR1 is SQVTM, CDR2 ANQGSEA, per germline. This CDR3 has 12 residues.

Concerning this clonotype: An end of the junction does not agree with germline; a read error may underlie this. The rearrangement joins TRBV29-1 to TRBJ1-5; D gene unclear. Per germline, CDR1 SQVTM and CDR2 ANQGSEA. The CDR3 covers 11 residues. The CDR3 spells CSVGSNQPLHF. As DNA, the CDR3 is TGCAGTGTTGGAAGCAATCAGCCCCTGCATTTT.

On this clonotype itself: The germline gene is not matched at one end of the junction; a read error may be the cause. The rearrangement uses TRBV6-5 and TRBJ2-1, with D tentatively TRBD2 (6 bases). CDR1 and CDR2 (germline): MNHEY, SVGAGI. The CDR3 has 15 residues. The CDR3 nucleotides are TGTACCAGCAGTTACTCTGAGGGAGGTCCTGATGAGCAGTTCTTC. As protein: CTSSYSEGGPDEQFF.

This clonotype was seen many times. A much larger clonotype is one base distant, so this may be a read error. This is likely a read error, given that the CDR3 carries no conserved phenylalanine or tryptophan at its end. Because the CDR3's place on the DNA is in doubt, the DNA is left out and the CDR3 is given as listed by TCRdb. The chain combines TRBV29-1 with TRBJ2-1. Germline V gives CDR1 SQVTM, CDR2 ANQGSEA. The CDR3 is made up of 12 amino acids, end residues included. CDR3 region: CSVEAIGVVRFS.

Notes on this clonotype: Since a much larger clone is just one base distant, this may be a read error. In this CDR3 the conserved last residue, phenylalanine or tryptophan, is missing, so a read error is likely. The rearrangement links TRBV10-3 to TRBJ2-7; TRBD2 is a possible D gene (6 bases). The germline gives CDR1 ENHRY, CDR2 SYGVKD. The CDR3 loop spans 14 amino acids. The CDR3, as DNA: TGTGCCACCCGGACCTCCGGGGGAGTGTACGGGCAGTACATC. The encoded protein is CATRTSGGVYGQYI.

The rearrangement links TRBV10-3 to TRBJ2-5, with a tentative D call TRBD2 (5 bases). CDR1 and CDR2 (germline): ENHRY, SYGVKD. Trimming left V 2 bases short and J 9 bases short, with 13 bases between. The CDR3 consists of 13 residues. CDR3 coding DNA: TGTGCCATCAGTGAGGGGAGACCCGAGGCCCAGTACTTC. This codes for CAISEGRPEAQYF.

About this clonotype: Sequence at one end of the junction differs from germline and may be a read error. The gene calls are TRBV5-1 and TRBJ1-1; TRBD1 is a possible D gene (5 bases). The length of the CDR3 is 15 residues. Germline loops: CDR1 SGHRS, CDR2 YFSETQ. In nucleotides, the CDR3 is TGCGCCAGTAGCTCCAGGGAACGTCAGAACACTGAAGCTTTCTTT. Protein product: CASSSRERQNTEAFF.

Notes on this clonotype: Its ends do not fully match the called genes, so a read error is possible. The chain couples TRBV4-3 to TRBJ2-5; D not resolved. Germline values: CDR1 LGHNA, CDR2 YSLEER. CDR3 size: 13 residues. CDR3 nucleotide sequence: TGCACCAGCTGTCAAGATTTGGGGGAGACCCAGTACTTC. Amino acids: CTSCQDLGETQYF.

The V gene is TRBV12-3 or TRBV12-4, the J gene TRBJ2-1, with 13 bases lining up with TRBD2. This CDR3 has 15 amino acids. After removal of 5 bases from V and 15 bases from J, the junction contained 13 bases not matched to a gene. The chain's CDR3 is CASSLRLAGGNEWFF. CDR3 sequence (DNA): TGTGCCAGCAGTCTCAGACTAGCGGGAGGCAATGAGTGGTTCTTC.